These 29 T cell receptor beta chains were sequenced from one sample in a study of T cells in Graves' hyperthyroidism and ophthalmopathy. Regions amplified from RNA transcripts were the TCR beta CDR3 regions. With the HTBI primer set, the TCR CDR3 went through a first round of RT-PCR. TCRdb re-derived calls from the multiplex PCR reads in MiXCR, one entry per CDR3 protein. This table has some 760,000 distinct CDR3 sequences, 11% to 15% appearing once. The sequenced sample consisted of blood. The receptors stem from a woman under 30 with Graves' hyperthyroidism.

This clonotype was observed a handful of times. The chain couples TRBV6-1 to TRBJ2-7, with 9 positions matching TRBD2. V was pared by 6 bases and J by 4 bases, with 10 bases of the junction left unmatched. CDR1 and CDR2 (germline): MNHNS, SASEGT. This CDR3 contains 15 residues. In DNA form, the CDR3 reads TGTGCCAGCAGCCCTAGTGCGGGAGGGCCTTACGAGCAGTACTTC. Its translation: CASSPSAGGPYEQYF.

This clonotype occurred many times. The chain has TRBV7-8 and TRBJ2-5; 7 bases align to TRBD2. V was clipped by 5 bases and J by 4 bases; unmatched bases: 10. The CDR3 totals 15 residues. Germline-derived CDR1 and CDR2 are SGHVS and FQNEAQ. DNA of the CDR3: TGTGCCAGCAGCCCTACGGGGGGTTTTGGAGAGACCCAGTACTTC. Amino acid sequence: CASSPTGGFGETQYF.

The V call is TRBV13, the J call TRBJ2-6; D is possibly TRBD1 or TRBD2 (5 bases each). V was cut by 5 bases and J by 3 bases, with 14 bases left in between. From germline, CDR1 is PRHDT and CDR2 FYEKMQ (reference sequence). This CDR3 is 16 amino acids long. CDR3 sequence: CASSLTWGYGANVLTF. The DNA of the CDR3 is TGTGCCAGCAGCCTCACCTGGGGGTATGGGGCCAACGTCCTGACTTTC.

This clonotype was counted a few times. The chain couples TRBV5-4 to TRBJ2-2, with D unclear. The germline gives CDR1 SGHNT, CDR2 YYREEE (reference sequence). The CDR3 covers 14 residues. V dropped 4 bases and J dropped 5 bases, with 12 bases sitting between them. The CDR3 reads CASSPVGQTGELFF. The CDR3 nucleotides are TGTGCCAGCAGCCCGGTTGGGCAAACCGGGGAGCTGTTTTTT.

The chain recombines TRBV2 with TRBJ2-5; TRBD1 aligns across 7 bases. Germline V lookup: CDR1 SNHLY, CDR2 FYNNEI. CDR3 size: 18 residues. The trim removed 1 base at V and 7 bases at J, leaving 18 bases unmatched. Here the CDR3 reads CASSEGPQGTAISRTQYF. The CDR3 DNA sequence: TGTGCCAGCAGTGAAGGACCCCAAGGGACAGCGATCTCGAGGACCCAGTACTTC.

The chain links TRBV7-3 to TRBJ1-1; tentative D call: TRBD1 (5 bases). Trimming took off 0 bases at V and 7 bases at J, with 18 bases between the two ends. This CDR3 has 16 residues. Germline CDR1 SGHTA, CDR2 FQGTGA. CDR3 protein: CASSLTGGGIPHEAFF. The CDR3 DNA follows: TGTGCCAGCAGCTTAACGGGGGGGGGGATACCCCATGAAGCTTTCTTT.

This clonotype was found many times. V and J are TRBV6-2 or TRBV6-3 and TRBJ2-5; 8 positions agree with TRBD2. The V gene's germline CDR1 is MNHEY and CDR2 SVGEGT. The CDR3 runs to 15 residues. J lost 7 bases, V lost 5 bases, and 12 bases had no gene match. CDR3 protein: CASSRRGAGAVTQYF. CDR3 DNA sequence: TGTGCCAGCAGTCGCCGTGGAGCGGGAGCGGTGACCCAGTACTTC.

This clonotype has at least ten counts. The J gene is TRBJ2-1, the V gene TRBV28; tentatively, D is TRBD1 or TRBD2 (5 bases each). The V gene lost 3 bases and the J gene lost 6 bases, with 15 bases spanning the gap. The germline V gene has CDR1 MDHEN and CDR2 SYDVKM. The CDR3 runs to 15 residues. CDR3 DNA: TGTGCCAGCAGTTTCGGTCCAGGGACCCTCAATGAGCAGTTCTTC. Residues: CASSFGPGTLNEQFF.

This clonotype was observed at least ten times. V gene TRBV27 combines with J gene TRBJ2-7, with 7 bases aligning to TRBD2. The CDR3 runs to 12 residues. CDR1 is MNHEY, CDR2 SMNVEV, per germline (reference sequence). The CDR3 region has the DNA TGTGTCGCGGGACTAAGCTCCTACGAGCAGTACTTC. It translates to CVAGLSSYEQYF.

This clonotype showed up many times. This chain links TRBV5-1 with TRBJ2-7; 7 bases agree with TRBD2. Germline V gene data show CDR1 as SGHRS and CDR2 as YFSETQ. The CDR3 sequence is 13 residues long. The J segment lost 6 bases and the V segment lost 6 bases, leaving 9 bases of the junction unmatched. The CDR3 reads CASKMRESGEQYF. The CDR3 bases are TGCGCCAGCAAGATGCGGGAGTCCGGCGAGCAGTACTTC.

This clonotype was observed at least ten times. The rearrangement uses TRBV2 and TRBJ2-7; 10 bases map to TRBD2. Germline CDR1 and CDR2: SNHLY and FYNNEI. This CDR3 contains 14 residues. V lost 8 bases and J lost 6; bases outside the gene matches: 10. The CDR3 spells CASSRGTSETEQYF. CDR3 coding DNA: TGTGCCAGCTCTCGGGGGACTAGCGAGACCGAGCAGTACTTC. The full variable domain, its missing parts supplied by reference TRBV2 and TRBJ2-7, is EPEVTQTPSHQVTQMGQEVILRCVPISNHLYFYWYRQILGQKVEFLVSFYNNEISEKSEIFDDQFSVERPDGSNFTLKIRSTKLEDSAMYFCASSRGTSETEQYFGPGTRLTVT.

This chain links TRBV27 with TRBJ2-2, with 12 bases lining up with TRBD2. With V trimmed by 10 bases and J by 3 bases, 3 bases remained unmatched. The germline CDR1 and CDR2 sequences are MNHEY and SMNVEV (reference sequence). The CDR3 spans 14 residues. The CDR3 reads CAIRLAGDTGELFF. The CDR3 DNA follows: TGTGCCATCAGACTAGCGGGGGACACCGGGGAGCTGTTTTTT.

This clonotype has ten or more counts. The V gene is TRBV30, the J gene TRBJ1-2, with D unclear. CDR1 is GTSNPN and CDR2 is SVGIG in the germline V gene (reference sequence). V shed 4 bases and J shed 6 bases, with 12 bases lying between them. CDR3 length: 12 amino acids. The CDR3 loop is CAWMDFFNGYTF. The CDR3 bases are TGTGCCTGGATGGACTTTTTTAATGGCTACACCTTC.

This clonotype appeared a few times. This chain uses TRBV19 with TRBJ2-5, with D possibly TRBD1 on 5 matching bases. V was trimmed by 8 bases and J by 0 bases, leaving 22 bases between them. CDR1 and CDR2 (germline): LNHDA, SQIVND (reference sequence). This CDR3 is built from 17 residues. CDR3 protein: CASHPLPDRLYQETQYF. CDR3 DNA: TGTGCCAGTCACCCACTCCCCGACAGACTCTACCAAGAGACCCAGTACTTC.

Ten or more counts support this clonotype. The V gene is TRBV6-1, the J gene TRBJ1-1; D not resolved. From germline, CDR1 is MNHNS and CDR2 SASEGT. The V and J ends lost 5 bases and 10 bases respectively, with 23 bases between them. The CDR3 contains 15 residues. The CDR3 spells CASSFLGGSGRRAFF. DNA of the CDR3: TGTGCCAGCAGTTTCTTAGGAGGGTCGGGGAGGAGAGCTTTCTTT.

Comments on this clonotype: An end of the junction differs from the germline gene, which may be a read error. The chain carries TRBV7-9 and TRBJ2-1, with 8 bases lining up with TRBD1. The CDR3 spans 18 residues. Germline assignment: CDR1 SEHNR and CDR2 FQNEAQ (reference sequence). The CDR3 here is CASSLGDRLSWGYNEQFF. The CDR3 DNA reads TGTGCCAGCAGCTTAGGGGACAGGCTTTCATGGGGCTACAATGAGCAATTCTTC. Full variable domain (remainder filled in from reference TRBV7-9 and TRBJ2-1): DTGVSQNPRHKITKRGQNVTFRCDPISEHNRLYWYRQTLGQGPEFLTYFQNEAQLEKSRLLSDRFSAERPKGSFSTLEIQRTEQGDSAMYLCASSLGDRLSWGYNEQFFGPGTRLTVL.

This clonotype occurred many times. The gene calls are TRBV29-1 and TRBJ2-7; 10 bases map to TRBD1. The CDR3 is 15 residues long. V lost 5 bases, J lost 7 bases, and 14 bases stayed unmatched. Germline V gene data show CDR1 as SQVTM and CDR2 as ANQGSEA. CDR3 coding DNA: TGCAGCGTTACCCGACAGGGGGCGGACCTAAATGAGCAGTACTTC. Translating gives CSVTRQGADLNEQYF.

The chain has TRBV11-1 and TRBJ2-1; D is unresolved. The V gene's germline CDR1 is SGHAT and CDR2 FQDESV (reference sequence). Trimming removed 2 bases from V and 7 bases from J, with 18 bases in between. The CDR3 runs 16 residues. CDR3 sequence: CASSLSDKRYVNEQFF. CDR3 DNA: TGTGCCAGCAGCTTATCCGACAAGCGCTATGTGAATGAGCAGTTCTTC.

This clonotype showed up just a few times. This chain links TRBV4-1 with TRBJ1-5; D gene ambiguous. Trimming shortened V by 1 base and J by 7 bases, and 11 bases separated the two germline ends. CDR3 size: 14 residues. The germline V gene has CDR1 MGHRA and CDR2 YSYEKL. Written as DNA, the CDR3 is TGCGCCAGCAGCCAAGGTGCGACTGTACAGCCCCAGCATTTT. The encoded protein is CASSQGATVQPQHF.

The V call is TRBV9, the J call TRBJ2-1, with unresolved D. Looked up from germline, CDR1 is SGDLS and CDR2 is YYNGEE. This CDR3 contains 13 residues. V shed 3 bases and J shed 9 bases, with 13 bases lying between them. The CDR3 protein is CASSGPLVAEQFF. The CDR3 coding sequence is TGTGCCAGCAGCGGGCCCCTAGTGGCTGAGCAGTTCTTC.

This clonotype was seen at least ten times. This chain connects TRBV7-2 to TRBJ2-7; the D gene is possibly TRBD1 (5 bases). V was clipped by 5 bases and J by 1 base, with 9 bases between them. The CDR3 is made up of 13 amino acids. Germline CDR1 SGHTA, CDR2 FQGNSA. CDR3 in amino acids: CASSHRISYEQYF. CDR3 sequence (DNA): TGTGCCAGCAGCCACAGGATTTCCTACGAGCAGTACTTC.

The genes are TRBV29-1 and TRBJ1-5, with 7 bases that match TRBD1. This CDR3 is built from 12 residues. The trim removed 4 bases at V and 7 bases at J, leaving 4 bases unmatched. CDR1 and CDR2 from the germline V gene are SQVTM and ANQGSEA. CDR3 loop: CSVVAGGQPQHF. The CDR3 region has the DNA TGCAGCGTTGTTGCAGGGGGGCAGCCCCAGCATTTT.

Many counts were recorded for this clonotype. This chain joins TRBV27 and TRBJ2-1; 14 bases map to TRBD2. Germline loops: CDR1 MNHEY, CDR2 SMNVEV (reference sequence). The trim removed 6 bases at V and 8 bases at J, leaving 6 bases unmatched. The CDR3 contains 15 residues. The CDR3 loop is CASSSTSGRAHEQFF. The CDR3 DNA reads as TGTGCCAGCAGCTCGACTAGCGGGAGGGCCCATGAGCAGTTCTTC.

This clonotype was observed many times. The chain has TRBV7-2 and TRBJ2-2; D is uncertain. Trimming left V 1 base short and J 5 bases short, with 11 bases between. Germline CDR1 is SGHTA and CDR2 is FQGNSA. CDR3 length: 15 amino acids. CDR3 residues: CASSLGPFSTGELFF. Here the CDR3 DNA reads TGTGCCAGCAGCTTAGGGCCCTTCTCTACCGGGGAGCTGTTTTTT. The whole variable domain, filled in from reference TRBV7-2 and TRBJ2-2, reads GAGVSQSPSNKVTEKGKDVELRCDPISGHTALYWYRQSLGQGLEFLIYFQGNSAPDKSGLPSDRFSAERTGGSVSTLTIQRTQQEDSAVYLCASSLGPFSTGELFFGEGSRLTVL.

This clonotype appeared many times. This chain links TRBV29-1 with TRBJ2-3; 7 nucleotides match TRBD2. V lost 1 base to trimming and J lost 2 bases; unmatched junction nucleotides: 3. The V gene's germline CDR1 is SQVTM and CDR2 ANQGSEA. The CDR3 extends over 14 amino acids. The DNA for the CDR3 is TGCAGCGTTGAAGGTGGGACTAACACAGATACGCAGTATTTT. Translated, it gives CSVEGGTNTDTQYF.

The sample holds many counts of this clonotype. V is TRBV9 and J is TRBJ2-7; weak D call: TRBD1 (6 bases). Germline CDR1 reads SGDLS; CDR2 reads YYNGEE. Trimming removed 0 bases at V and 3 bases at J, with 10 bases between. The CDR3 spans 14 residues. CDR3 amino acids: CASSVGQQGYEQYF. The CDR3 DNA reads TGTGCCAGCAGCGTAGGTCAACAGGGCTACGAGCAGTACTTC. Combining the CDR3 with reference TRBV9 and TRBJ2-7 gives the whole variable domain DSGVTQTPKHLITATGQRVTLRCSPRSGDLSVYWYQQSLDQGLQFLIQYYNGEERAKGNILERFSAQQFPDLHSELNLSSLELGDSALYFCASSVGQQGYEQYFGPGTRLTVT.

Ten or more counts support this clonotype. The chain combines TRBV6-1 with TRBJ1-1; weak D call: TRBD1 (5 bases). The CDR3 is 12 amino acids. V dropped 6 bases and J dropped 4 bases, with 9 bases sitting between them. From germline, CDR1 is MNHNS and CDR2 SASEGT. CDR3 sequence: CASRGRGTEAFF. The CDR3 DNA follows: TGTGCCAGCAGGGGTAGGGGCACTGAAGCTTTCTTT.

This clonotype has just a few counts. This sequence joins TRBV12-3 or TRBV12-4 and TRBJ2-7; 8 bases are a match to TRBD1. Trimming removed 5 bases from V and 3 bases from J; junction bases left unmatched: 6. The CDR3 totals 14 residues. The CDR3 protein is CASSVDRALYEQYF. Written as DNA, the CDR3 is TGTGCCAGCAGTGTGGACAGGGCACTCTACGAGCAGTACTTC.

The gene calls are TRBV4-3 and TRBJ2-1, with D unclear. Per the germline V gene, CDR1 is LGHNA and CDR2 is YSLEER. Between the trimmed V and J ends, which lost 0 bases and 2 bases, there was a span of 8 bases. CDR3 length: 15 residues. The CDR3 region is CASSQDEFPYNEQFF. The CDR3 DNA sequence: TGCGCCAGCAGCCAAGATGAGTTCCCCTACAATGAGCAGTTCTTC.